These 18 T cell receptor beta chains originate from one sample sequenced in a study of cytomegalovirus exposure and HLA in healthy donors. 60 Vbeta and 13 Jbeta primers were used in PCR. Measured with immunoSEQ multiplex PCR; TCRdb has only the in-frame clones, and not every one. The sample shows 85,000 to 130,000 clones, approximately 68% of them seen only once. Sequencing was performed on PBMCs. Source of these receptors: a young woman in good health and CMV-seropositive.

This sequence joins TRBV27 and TRBJ2-7; weak D call: TRBD1 (6 bases). Germline CDR1 reads MNHEY; CDR2 reads SMNVEV (reference sequence). This CDR3 is built from 12 residues. The ends were cut back, 5 bases at V and 7 bases at J, with 12 bases in the middle. The CDR3 DNA reads as TGTGCCAGCAGTCAACAGGGCAGAGAGCAGTACTTC. Its translation is CASSQQGREQYF.

The gene calls are TRBV28 and TRBJ1-1, with D uncertain. V lost 8 bases, J lost 4 bases, and 8 bases lay in between. CDR3 length: 11 residues. Germline-derived CDR1 and CDR2 are MDHEN and SYDVKM. CDR3 residues: CASSGSTEAFF. The DNA of the CDR3 is TGTGCCAGCTCGGGGAGCACTGAAGCTTTCTTT.

The chain joins TRBV6-1 to TRBJ1-1, with D unclear. Germline V lookup: CDR1 MNHNS, CDR2 SASEGT. V lost 7 bases and J lost 1, with 10 bases in between. This CDR3 comprises 13 residues. The CDR3 bases are TGTGCCAGCAATGCAGTACCGAACACTGAAGCTTTCTTT. Amino acids: CASNAVPNTEAFF.

J is TRBJ1-1 and V is TRBV10-3; the D is unclear. CDR3 length equals 14 residues. Trimming removed 4 bases from V and 5 bases from J, with 14 bases in between. Germline assignment: CDR1 ENHRY and CDR2 SYGVKD. The DNA of the CDR3 is TGTGCCATCAGTGGTCACAAGGCGGGGACTGAAGCTTTCTTT. Translated: CAISGHKAGTEAFF.

In its sample, this clone was seen a few times. The chain has TRBV9 and TRBJ2-7; D may be TRBD1 (6 bases). V lost 3 bases and J lost 7, with 14 bases in between. Germline V CDR1 and CDR2: SGDLS, YYNGEE. CDR3 size: 13 residues. CDR3 in amino acids: CASSARGRQEQYF. The CDR3 DNA sequence: TGTGCCAGCAGCGCCAGGGGTCGACAGGAGCAGTACTTC.

The rearrangement joins TRBV6-5 to TRBJ1-4; 8 bases are shared with TRBD1. J gave up 0 bases and V 4 bases, and 4 bases lay outside the gene matches. This CDR3 region has 16 residues. Germline-derived CDR1 and CDR2 are MNHEY and SVGAGI. The CDR3 sequence: CASSLAGGATNEKLFF. The DNA for the CDR3 is TGTGCCAGCAGTTTGGCAGGGGGCGCAACTAATGAAAAACTGTTTTTT.

This clone was seen a single time. The chain joins TRBV19 to TRBJ1-2; 11 positions agree with TRBD1. CDR1 and CDR2 (germline): LNHDA, SQIVND (reference sequence). J lost 0 bases, V lost 5 bases, and 8 bases had no gene match. The CDR3 contains 17 residues. The CDR3 region has the DNA TGTGCCAGTAGTGTGAAGGGACAGGGGGGGCCTAACTATGGCTACACCTTC. It yields the protein CASSVKGQGGPNYGYTF.

Turning to this clone: Other DNA sequences in the sample encode the same CDR3. The chain combines TRBV5-4 with TRBJ2-7; TRBD2 matches at 12 bases. Trimming at V came to 2 bases and at J to 4 bases, leaving 4 bases not matched to a gene. This CDR3 has 15 residues. Germline-derived CDR1 and CDR2 are SGHNT and YYREEE (reference sequence). CDR3 DNA: TGTGCCAGCAGCTTAGGACTAGCGGGAACGTACGAGCAGTACTTC. Its translation is CASSLGLAGTYEQYF.

This chain connects TRBV6-4 to TRBJ2-3; a possible D gene is TRBD2 (6 bases). The V gene's germline CDR1 is MRHNA and CDR2 SNTAGT. This CDR3 contains 14 residues. V lost 8 bases, J lost 6 bases, and 18 bases lay in between. CDR3 amino acids: CASRKRRESDTQYF. The CDR3, as DNA: TGTGCCAGCCGAAAGAGACGGGAGTCGGATACGCAGTATTTT.

This clone showed up just a few times. CDR3 loop: CASRGAGAYNEQFF. In DNA, the CDR3 is TGTGCCAGCAGGGGGGCGGGAGCGTACAATGAGCAGTTCTTC. The rearrangement joins TRBV27 to TRBJ2-1, with a tentative D call TRBD2 (7 bases). The germline V gene has CDR1 MNHEY and CDR2 SMNVEV (reference sequence). V was cut by 6 bases and J by 4 bases, with 13 bases left in between. The CDR3 length is 14 residues.

The chain couples TRBV5-6 to TRBJ2-3; D is uncertain. Germline loops: CDR1 SGHDT, CDR2 YYEEEE. CDR3 length: 12 residues. V gave up 2 bases and J gave up 6 bases, with 7 bases separating them. The CDR3 loop reads CASSFAMDTQYF. The CDR3 nucleotides read TGTGCCAGCAGCTTTGCGATGGATACGCAGTATTTT.

The J gene is TRBJ2-3, the V gene TRBV5-1; D unclear. CDR1 is SGHRS and CDR2 is YFSETQ in the germline V gene. The V and J ends lost 0 bases and 2 bases respectively, with 13 bases between them. The CDR3 has 16 amino acids. DNA of the CDR3: TGCGCCAGCAGCTTGGGGAAGACTTTCGCCACAGATACGCAGTATTTT. The encoded protein is CASSLGKTFATDTQYF.

V usage is TRBV30 and J usage is TRBJ2-5; 8 bases align to TRBD2. This CDR3 has 14 residues. Germline assignment: CDR1 GTSNPN and CDR2 SVGIG (reference sequence). V was clipped by 4 bases and J by 3 bases; unmatched bases: 7. CDR3 in DNA: TGTGCCTGGACGCGACTAGCGCTAAAAGAGACCCAGTACTTC. Translating it yields CAWTRLALKETQYF.

The rearrangement joins TRBV9 to TRBJ1-3; D possibly corresponds to TRBD1 (5 bases). Germline CDR1 SGDLS, CDR2 YYNGEE. This CDR3 has 12 amino acids. Trimming left V 3 bases short and J 8 bases short, with 9 bases between. The CDR3 spells CASSGQTYTIYF. Written as DNA, the CDR3 is TGTGCCAGCAGCGGACAGACATACACCATATATTTT.

The chain has TRBV28 and TRBJ1-2; 8 positions agree with TRBD1. CDR1 and CDR2 (germline): MDHEN, SYDVKM. The CDR3 sequence is 15 residues long. V lost 1 base and J lost 2; bases outside the gene matches: 3. The CDR3 sequence: CASSLSWTGNYGYTF. For the CDR3, the DNA is TGTGCCAGCAGTTTATCTTGGACAGGGAACTATGGCTACACCTTC.

The V call is TRBV7-8, the J call TRBJ1-2; D gene ambiguous. Trimming took off 1 base at V and 4 bases at J, with 4 bases between the two ends. Germline V CDR1 and CDR2: SGHVS, FQNEAQ. The CDR3 totals 12 residues. CDR3: CASSLVSYGYTF. The CDR3 nucleotides are TGTGCCAGCAGCTTAGTCAGCTATGGCTACACCTTC.

The chain links TRBV18 to TRBJ2-7; the match to TRBD2 covers 7 bases. The CDR3 extends over 15 amino acids. The trim removed 3 bases at V and 0 bases at J, leaving 5 bases unmatched. Germline V CDR1 and CDR2: KGHSH, LQKENI. The CDR3 protein is CASSPPPGGSYEQYF. CDR3 nucleotides: TGTGCCAGCTCACCCCCGCCGGGAGGCTCCTACGAGCAGTACTTC.

V is TRBV29-1 and J is TRBJ1-1; no clear D gene. The V gene's germline CDR1 is SQVTM and CDR2 ANQGSEA. The CDR3 length is 13 residues. Between the trimmed V and J ends, which lost 1 base and 1 base, there was a span of 7 bases. The CDR3 sequence is CSVEGLANTEAFF. CDR3 coding DNA: TGCAGCGTTGAAGGGTTGGCGAACACTGAAGCTTTCTTT.